This T cell receptor (beta chain) was profiled in a study of blood T cell repertoires in COVID-19 (dated by TCRdb to the early 2020s). At the level of the whole study: Samples from collaborators originated in the United States, Italy and Spain and spanned both the acute and convalescent phases of COVID-19. The material from the prospective study consisted of cDNA or gDNA derived from T cells, B-cell-depleted T cells, or PBMCs. Subjects who had been exposed to COVID-19, were actively infected with it, or had recovered from it provided the deeply sampled blood TCRbeta repertoires that made up the dataset. The repertoires were released in a freely available public database meant as a resource for research on the immune response to SARS-CoV-2. The samples were drawn from two sources: the first 160 participants of the ongoing ImmuneRACE study, and fewer than 1,500 subjects contributed by 6 global collaborators. A de-identified subject ID, COVID-19 status, age in years and sex were almost always included in the sample metadata. Where available, HLA class I and class II types were obtained from metadata supplied by the sample provider rather than from assay-based typing.

The CDR3 starts with the cysteine, ends with the phenylalanine, and has 15 residues. Just the 45-base CDR3 DNA is kept, in frame starting at base 1. CDR1 and CDR2 are drawn from the germline V gene: MGHRA, YSYEKL. Relative to germline, V is 1 base shorter and J is 0 bases shorter, with 9 bases between their ends. One collaborating source in Seattle enrolled patients during active infection and followed them longitudinally through the course of disease. Collaborating institutions collected whole blood in K2EDTA tubes following their own protocols. Collaborator samples were shipped for TCRbeta analysis as frozen whole blood, isolated PBMCs, or DNA extracted from either sample type. Findings and caveats that apply to the study as a whole: How much clinical and demographic metadata was included differed by source and by participant, and the metadata was provided uncurated.

Details on this clone: The antigen it recognizes is unknown. Nothing much larger sits one base from this clone, and base qualities are not available.

The immunoSEQ Assay, a bias-controlled multiplex PCR, was used to amplify TCRbeta CDR3 regions from genomic DNA. The study's own analysis went as follows. Within the assay, amplification of reference gene primers was used to estimate how many nucleated cells each sample contained. To quantify the absolute abundance of each unique TCRbeta CDR3 rearrangement, sequence reads were collapsed and filtered. For each sample, productive Simpson clonality was calculated by taking the square root of Simpson's diversity index across productive rearrangements. TCRdb stores this immuneACCESS table with in-frame sequences only. Part of the clones is absent; in the studies checked, under half of the shortfall reflects unresolved V genes, and no reason is known for the rest. That table gives V, J and clone size, and the DNA gave D and trimming. The sample table holds roughly 120,000 clones, of which roughly 90% were seen once. Together, the top ten hold 4% to 5% of the sample.

The specimen sequenced was peripheral blood. The receptor comes from a man in his 60s with COVID-19, enrolled during active disease. The sequence is built from TRBV4-1 and TRBJ1-2, with TRBD1 tentatively as D gene (5 bases match). CDR3 sequence: CASSQGQMSNYGYTF. Here is the DNA: TGCGCCAGCAGCCAAGGACAGATGTCTAACTATGGCTACACCTTC.